Sequencing of this T cell receptor beta chain was carried out in a study of T cell responses to AZD1222 COVID-19 vaccine. Whole-study findings and limits: After the peak T cell response, and only then, were repertoires sampled. When two AZD1222 doses had been given, Spike-specific TCR breadth and depth rose.

Losses at the gene ends were 0 bases for V and 5 bases for J; bases not matched to a gene: 7. This CDR3 region has 16 residues. Germline loops: CDR1 GTSNPN, CDR2 SVGIG (reference sequence). As regards this clone: The antigen remains unidentified.

Produced via immunoSEQ multiplex PCR; TCRdb's table is partial and in-frame only. The sample comprises 95,000 to 110,000 clones, about 90% of which are singletons, and roughly 6.2% rests with the top ten. This receptor was identified in an adult who received the AZD1222 COVID-19 vaccine. The chain employs TRBV30 and TRBJ1-4, with 9 bases identical to TRBD1. Sequenced here: peripheral blood, sampled 28 days after the second AZD1222 dose. In nucleotides, the CDR3 is TGTGCCTGGAGTGTGGACTTCGGGACAGGGAATGAAAAACTGTTTTTT. Its translation is CAWSVDFGTGNEKLFF. Complete variable domain (other parts from reference TRBV30 and TRBJ1-4): SQTIHQWPATLVQPVGSPLSLECTVEGTSNPNLYWYRQAAGRGLQLLFYSVGIGQISSEVPQNLSASRPQDRQFILSSKKLLLSDSGFYLCAWSVDFGTGNEKLFFGSGTQLSVL.